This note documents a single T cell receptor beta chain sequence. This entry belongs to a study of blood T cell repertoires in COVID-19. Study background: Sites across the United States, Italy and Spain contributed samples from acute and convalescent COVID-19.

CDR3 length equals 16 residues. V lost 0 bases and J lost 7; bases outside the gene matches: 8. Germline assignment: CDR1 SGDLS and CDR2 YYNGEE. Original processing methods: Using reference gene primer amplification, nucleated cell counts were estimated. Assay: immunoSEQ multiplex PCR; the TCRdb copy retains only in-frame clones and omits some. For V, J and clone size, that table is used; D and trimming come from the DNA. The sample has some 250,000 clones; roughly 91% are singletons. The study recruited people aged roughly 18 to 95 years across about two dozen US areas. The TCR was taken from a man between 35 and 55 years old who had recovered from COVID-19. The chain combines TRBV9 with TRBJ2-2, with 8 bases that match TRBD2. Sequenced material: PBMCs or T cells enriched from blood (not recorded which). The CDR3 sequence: CASSVATTSVNGELFF. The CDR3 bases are TGTGCCAGCAGCGTAGCTACGACTAGCGTTAACGGGGAGCTGTTTTTT.